Presented here are 6 T cell receptor beta chains from one specimen sequenced in a study of blood T cell repertoires in COVID-19. Assay: immunoSEQ multiplex PCR; the TCRdb copy retains only in-frame clones and omits some. This table holds 130,000 to 150,000 clones, 65% to 85% found once. Sample: PBMCs or T cells enriched from blood (not recorded which). All receptors derive from a woman aged 45-65 years who had been exposed to COVID-19.

The J gene is TRBJ1-6, the V gene TRBV15; D may be TRBD1 (6 bases). The CDR3 runs 18 residues. Trimming took 2 bases from V and 0 from J, leaving 14 bases between them. Per germline, CDR1 LNHNV and CDR2 YYDKDF (reference sequence). CDR3 DNA sequence: TGTGCCACCAGCAGAAAGTCGGGACAAAGCTCCTATAATTCACCCCTCCACTTT. Amino acids: CATSRKSGQSSYNSPLHF.

At least ten counts were recorded for this clone. The rearrangement uses TRBV7-9 and TRBJ1-6; D gene ambiguous. The CDR3 extends over 15 amino acids. CDR1 is SEHNR and CDR2 is FQNEAQ in the germline V gene (reference sequence). Trimming pared 6 bases from V and 6 bases from J, leaving 15 bases between. The CDR3 reads CASRPNWALNSPLHF. CDR3 DNA sequence: TGTGCCAGCAGACCGAACTGGGCCCTTAATTCACCCCTCCACTTT.

The V call is TRBV6-5, the J call TRBJ2-3; D is ambiguous. The V end lost 6 bases, the J end lost 1 base, and 5 bases lay between the germline ends. Germline assignment: CDR1 MNHEY and CDR2 SVGAGI. The CDR3 loop spans 12 amino acids. The CDR3 loop reads CASSTGTDTQYF. The CDR3 DNA sequence: TGTGCCAGCAGCACAGGCACAGATACGCAGTATTTT.

The V gene is TRBV7-2, the J gene TRBJ2-7, with D perhaps TRBD1 (6 bases). Deletions cut 5 bases from V and 0 bases from J, with 17 bases between. This CDR3 contains 16 residues. Looked up from germline, CDR1 is SGHTA and CDR2 is FQGNSA. Here the CDR3 DNA reads TGTGCCAGCAGCCTAGTCAGGGGCCCGAGCTCCTACGAGCAGTACTTC. Translation: CASSLVRGPSSYEQYF.

This rearrangement joins TRBV9 to TRBJ2-1, with TRBD1 matching over 8 bases. With 4 bases clipped from V and 5 bases from J, the junction kept 8 bases outside the gene matches. The CDR3 contains 15 residues. Germline V lookup: CDR1 SGDLS, CDR2 YYNGEE. The CDR3 DNA reads TGTGCCAGCAGCATTGACAGGGGATCCCACAATGAGCAGTTCTTC. Translated, it gives CASSIDRGSHNEQFF.

The rearrangement uses TRBV9 and TRBJ2-3; TRBD2 aligns across 12 bases. CDR3 length: 17 amino acids. Per germline, CDR1 SGDLS and CDR2 YYNGEE. V trimming: 4 bases; J trimming: 3 bases; junction bases outside the gene matches: 9. The CDR3 nucleotides read TGTGCCAGCAGCCCCCCCCCTAGCGGGAGGGAGACAGATACGCAGTATTTT. It codes for CASSPPPSGRETDTQYF.